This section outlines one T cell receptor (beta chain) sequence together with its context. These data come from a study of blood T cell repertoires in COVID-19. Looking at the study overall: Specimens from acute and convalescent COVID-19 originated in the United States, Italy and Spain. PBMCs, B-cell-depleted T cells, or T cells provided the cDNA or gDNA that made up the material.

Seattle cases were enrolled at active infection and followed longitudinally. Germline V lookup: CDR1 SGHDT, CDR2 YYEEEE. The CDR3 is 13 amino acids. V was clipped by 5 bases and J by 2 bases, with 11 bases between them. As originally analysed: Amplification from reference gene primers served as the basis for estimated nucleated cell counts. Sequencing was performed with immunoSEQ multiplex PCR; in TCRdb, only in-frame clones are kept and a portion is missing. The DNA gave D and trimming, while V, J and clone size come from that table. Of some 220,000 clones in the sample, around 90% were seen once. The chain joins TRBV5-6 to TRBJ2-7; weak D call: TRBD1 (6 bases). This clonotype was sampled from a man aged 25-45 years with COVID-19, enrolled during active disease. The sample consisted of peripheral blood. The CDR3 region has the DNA TGTGCCAGCAGACGGACAGCTACCTACGAGCAGTACTTC. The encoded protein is CASRRTATYEQYF.